This T cell receptor (beta chain) was sequenced in a study of T cell clusters in autoimmune cytopenias. Study in general: Per sample, median TRB depth was approximately 50,000 reads, yielding a median around 2,400 distinct clonotypes. Points from the study as a whole: TRB repertoire shifts in secondary cytopenia and chronic lymphocytic leukemia mostly reflected lymphoma, not autoimmunity.

Points on this clonotype: The antigen is unknown.

TRB rearrangements were amplified by touch-down multiplex PCR with mixed TRB-A/B primers. TCRdb reprocessed the multiplex PCR reads and keeps a single row for each CDR3 protein, giving no DNA. The repertoire table contains about 6,300 distinct CDR3 sequences. CDR1 ENHRY and CDR2 SYGVKD come from the germline V gene. The CDR3 length is 15 residues. TRB amplification used around 260 ng of peripheral blood genomic DNA. The same data also went into a second study, on T cell repertoires in aging, cancer and after chemotherapy. That publication notes: Loss of evenness, beyond lost richness, contributed to age-related TCR diversity decline in cancer patients. Median generation probability rose over the chemotherapy interval in each cancer cohort, suggesting rebound thymic output.

This rearrangement joins TRBV10-3 to TRBJ1-1; the D call from TCRdb, TRBD1, cannot be confirmed without DNA. The source is a human donor in good health. The sample consisted of peripheral blood. The CDR3 spells CAISGDTGVNTEAFF.